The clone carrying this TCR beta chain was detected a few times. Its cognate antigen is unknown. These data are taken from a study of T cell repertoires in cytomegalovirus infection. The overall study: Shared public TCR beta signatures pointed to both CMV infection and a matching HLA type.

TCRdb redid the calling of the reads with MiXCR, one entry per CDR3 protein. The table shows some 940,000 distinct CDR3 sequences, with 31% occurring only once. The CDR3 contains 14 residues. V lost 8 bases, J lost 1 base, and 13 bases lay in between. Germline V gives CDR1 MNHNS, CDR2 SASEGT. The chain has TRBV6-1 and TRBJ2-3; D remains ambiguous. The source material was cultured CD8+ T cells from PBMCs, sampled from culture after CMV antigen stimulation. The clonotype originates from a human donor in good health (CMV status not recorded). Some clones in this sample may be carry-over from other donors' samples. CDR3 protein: CASGFYLGTDTQYF. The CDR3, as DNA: TGTGCCAGCGGCTTCTATCTCGGCACAGATACGCAGTATTTT.